Detailed here is one TCR beta chain. What it binds is not known. Produced via immunoSEQ multiplex PCR; TCRdb's table is partial and in-frame only. The sample shows about 23,000 clones, 95% to 98% of them seen only once. The V gene's germline CDR1 is SGHTA and CDR2 FQGNSA. The germline V and J ends were trimmed by 0 bases and 2 bases, with 3 bases remaining between them. The CDR3 has 13 residues. Latent tuberculosis screening used tuberculin skin test and IGRA at entry. This record comes from a study of T cells in tuberculosis. The study's findings and limits: Active tuberculosis TCR-alpha repertoires lay closer to GMM-specific TCRs than IGRA-negative controls, suggesting clonal expansion.

The specimen was PBMCs. The chain couples TRBV7-2 to TRBJ2-3; D gene unclear. This receptor was identified in a donor between 10 and 35 years old with latent tuberculosis or without tuberculosis infection. CDR3 protein: CASSLALTDTQYF. The CDR3 bases are TGTGCCAGCAGCTTAGCACTCACAGATACGCAGTATTTT. The whole variable domain, remainder taken from reference TRBV7-2 and TRBJ2-3, is GAGVSQSPSNKVTEKGKDVELRCDPISGHTALYWYRQSLGQGLEFLIYFQGNSAPDKSGLPSDRFSAERTGGSVSTLTIQRTQQEDSAVYLCASSLALTDTQYFGPGTRLTVL.